Shown below are 5 T cell receptor beta chains from a single sample sequenced in a study of blood T cell repertoires in COVID-19. Sequenced by immunoSEQ multiplex PCR; TCRdb stores in-frame clones only, minus some. The profile shows fewer than 200,000 clones, 80% of them singletons. The material sequenced was peripheral blood. These receptors were taken from a man between 65 and 85 years old with active or convalescent COVID-19.

V usage is TRBV3-1 (or the pseudogene TRBV3-2) and J usage is TRBJ1-1; TRBD1 might be the D (6 bases). Trimming took 4 bases from V and 6 from J, leaving 12 bases between them. The CDR3 runs 13 residues. Germline values: CDR1 LGHDT, CDR2 YNNKEL (reference sequence). CDR3 nucleotides: TGTGCCAGCAGCCTTAGGACAGTTGCTGAAGCTTTCTTT. Translating it yields CASSLRTVAEAFF.

The chain carries TRBV2 and TRBJ1-5, with 7 bases identical to TRBD1. The CDR3 sequence is 14 residues long. V gave up 6 bases and J gave up 6 bases; unmatched junction bases: 8. The germline V gene has CDR1 SNHLY and CDR2 FYNNEI. The CDR3: CASRPDRAFQPQHF. The DNA for the CDR3 is TGTGCCAGCAGGCCTGACAGGGCCTTTCAGCCCCAGCATTTT.

This clone showed up just once. The chain uses TRBV9 and TRBJ2-7, with D perhaps TRBD2 (5 bases). Germline assignment: CDR1 SGDLS and CDR2 YYNGEE. The length of the CDR3 is 14 residues. Trimming pared 0 bases from V and 7 bases from J, leaving 14 bases between. CDR3 in amino acids: CASSVVAPKREQYF. Here the CDR3 DNA reads TGTGCCAGCAGCGTAGTCGCCCCGAAGCGGGAGCAGTACTTC.

The rearrangement joins TRBV19 to TRBJ2-3; 7 bases are a match to TRBD2. The CDR3 is 14 residues long. V shed 3 bases, J shed 5 bases, and the junction held 5 bases outside the gene matches. From germline, CDR1 is LNHDA and CDR2 SQIVND (reference sequence). The CDR3 loop reads CASSMGGVRDTQYF. CDR3 nucleotides: TGTGCCAGTAGTATGGGAGGGGTCAGAGATACGCAGTATTTT. Looking up the rest from reference TRBV19 and TRBJ2-3 gives the full variable domain: DGGITQSPKYLFRKEGQNVTLSCEQNLNHDAMYWYRQDPGQGLRLIYYSQIVNDFQKGDIAEGYSVSREKKESFPLTVTSAQKNPTAFYLCASSMGGVRDTQYFGPGTRLTVL.

This clone appeared a few times. This chain joins TRBV5-1 and TRBJ1-2; D is undetermined. The CDR3 totals 13 residues. Germline-derived CDR1 and CDR2 are SGHRS and YFSETQ. With 1 base removed from V and 0 bases from J, the gap between germline ends came to 4 bases. CDR3 amino acids: CASSLSSNYGYTF. The CDR3 nucleotides read TGCGCCAGCAGCTTGTCCTCTAACTATGGCTACACCTTC.